The 27 T cell receptor beta chains reported below all come from one sample, sequenced in a study of blood T cell repertoires in COVID-19 (dated by TCRdb to about 2020). The method was the immunoSEQ multiplex PCR assay. What TCRdb holds here is the immuneACCESS table cut down to in-frame rearrangements. Part of the clones is not present; checked against another copy, under half of the missing clones reflect an unresolved V gene, and the others are unexplained. This sample comprises around 470,000 clones, about 88% of them detected only once. Over 0.7% of the sample rests with the top ten. Sequenced input: peripheral blood. The origin of the receptors is a man aged 18 to 30 with COVID-19, enrolled during active disease.

Remarks on this clone: Within the sample, other DNA sequences also encode this same CDR3. CDR3: CASSTGVTEAFF. CDR3 nucleotide sequence: TGTGCCAGTAGTACAGGGGTAACTGAAGCTTTCTTT. J is TRBJ1-1 and V is TRBV19, with D possibly matching TRBD1 (6 bases). Trimming removed 4 bases at V and 5 bases at J, with 8 bases between. The CDR3 spans 12 residues. The V gene's germline CDR1 is LNHDA and CDR2 SQIVND (reference sequence).

The V call is TRBV2, the J call TRBJ2-1, with 14 bases fitting TRBD2. Germline values: CDR1 SNHLY, CDR2 FYNNEI. The J segment lost 9 bases and the V segment lost 8 bases, leaving 6 bases of the junction unmatched. The CDR3 is 14 amino acids. CDR3 bases: TGTGCCAGCGCGGGACTAGCGGGAGTCTCTGAGCAGTTCTTC. Protein: CASAGLAGVSEQFF. The full variable domain, rest sourced from reference TRBV2 and TRBJ2-1, is EPEVTQTPSHQVTQMGQEVILRCVPISNHLYFYWYRQILGQKVEFLVSFYNNEISEKSEIFDDQFSVERPDGSNFTLKIRSTKLEDSAMYFCASAGLAGVSEQFFGPGTRLTVL.

The V and J genes are TRBV28 and TRBJ1-5, with a weak D call TRBD1 (5 bases). Trimming left V 5 bases short and J 6 bases short, with 17 bases between. The CDR3 spans 15 residues. The V gene's germline CDR1 is MDHEN and CDR2 SYDVKM. DNA for the CDR3: TGTGCCAGCAGTCCAGGTCCCGGGGGTAGTCAGCCCCAGCATTTT. Residues: CASSPGPGGSQPQHF.

This chain joins TRBV6-6 and TRBJ2-7; D is perhaps TRBD2 (6 bases). The CDR3 has 14 residues. Between the trimmed V and J ends, which lost 4 bases and 3 bases, there was a span of 13 bases. Germline CDR1 reads MNHNY; CDR2 reads SVGAGI (reference sequence). CDR3 in amino acids: CASSSGLVNYEQYF. The CDR3 DNA reads TGTGCCAGCAGTTCGGGACTCGTAAACTACGAGCAGTACTTC.

The genes are TRBV14 and TRBJ1-1, with D maybe TRBD1 (5 bases). The CDR3 length is 12 residues. CDR1 is SGHDN, CDR2 FVKESK, per germline. The germline V and J ends were trimmed by 3 bases and 4 bases, with 6 bases remaining between them. The CDR3 nucleotides are TGTGCCAGCAGCCACAGGGCCACTGAAGCTTTCTTT. This codes for CASSHRATEAFF.

This sequence joins TRBV3-1 (or the pseudogene TRBV3-2) and TRBJ2-5; TRBD1 matches at 7 bases. The germline CDR1 and CDR2 sequences are LGHDT and YNNKEL (reference sequence). Losses at the gene ends were 3 bases for V and 4 bases for J; bases not matched to a gene: 8. CDR3 length: 15 amino acids. CDR3: CASSQGTVMGETQYF. The CDR3 coding sequence is TGTGCCAGCAGCCAGGGGACAGTCATGGGAGAGACCCAGTACTTC.

This chain links TRBV20-1 with TRBJ2-7; D is perhaps TRBD1 (5 bases). The length of the CDR3 is 13 residues. Germline values: CDR1 DFQATT, CDR2 SNEGSKA (reference sequence). V was clipped by 3 bases and J by 6 bases, with 15 bases between them. In DNA form, the CDR3 reads TGCAGTGCTAGTTCGCAGGGTCTTGCCGAGCAGTACTTC. Translated, it gives CSASSQGLAEQYF.

The chain joins TRBV24-1 to TRBJ1-6; 7 bases align to TRBD1. CDR3 length: 14 amino acids. V was clipped by 5 bases and J by 3 bases; unmatched bases: 0. Germline assignment: CDR1 KGHDR and CDR2 SFDVKD. The CDR3 spells CATSAGGYNSPLHF. CDR3 nucleotides: TGTGCCACCAGTGCAGGGGGCTATAATTCACCCCTCCACTTT.

This clone is a singleton in its sample. Written as DNA, the CDR3 is TGCGCCAGCAGCTTGACTAGCGGAAATGTGATTGAGCAGTTCTTC. This codes for CASSLTSGNVIEQFF. The genes are TRBV5-1 and TRBJ2-1, with 8 bases fitting TRBD2. The germline V gene has CDR1 SGHRS and CDR2 YFSETQ. V lost 1 base to trimming and J lost 9 bases; unmatched junction nucleotides: 9. The CDR3 consists of 15 residues.

As to this clone: Within the sample, other DNA sequences also encode this same CDR3. The V gene is TRBV9, the J gene TRBJ2-1; 9 nucleotides align to TRBD2. Germline CDR1 reads SGDLS; CDR2 reads YYNGEE. The ends lost 2 bases at V and 5 bases at J; junction bases unmatched: 5. This CDR3 has 15 amino acids. CDR3 region: CASSVIAGGHNEQFF. The DNA for the CDR3 is TGTGCCAGCAGCGTCATCGCGGGAGGGCACAATGAGCAGTTCTTC.

This clone was recorded a few times. CDR3 in DNA: TGTGCCAGCAGCTTCGGGACAGACTATAATTCACCCCTCCACTTT. As protein: CASSFGTDYNSPLHF. V gene TRBV5-4 combines with J gene TRBJ1-6, with TRBD1 identical over 7 bases. Germline trimming cut 2 bases from V and 3 bases from J; bases unmatched to any gene: 2. CDR1 SGHNT and CDR2 YYREEE come from the germline V gene (reference sequence). The CDR3 is made up of 15 amino acids.

J is TRBJ2-3 and V is TRBV10-3; tentatively, D is TRBD2 (6 bases). The CDR3 covers 14 residues. Deletions cut 3 bases from V and 3 bases from J, with 10 bases between. Germline assignment: CDR1 ENHRY and CDR2 SYGVKD. CDR3 loop: CAISDGGETDTQYF. The CDR3 DNA is TGTGCCATCAGTGACGGGGGAGAGACAGATACGCAGTATTTT.

The chain joins TRBV4-1 to TRBJ2-5; unclear D gene. Between the trimmed V and J ends, which lost 2 bases and 2 bases, there was a span of 12 bases. CDR3 length equals 15 residues. CDR1 MGHRA and CDR2 YSYEKL come from the germline V gene. The CDR3 DNA reads as TGCGCCAGCAGCCAAAATGAGGCCAGACAAGAGACCCAGTACTTC. Residues: CASSQNEARQETQYF.

This chain uses TRBV5-1 with TRBJ2-3, with TRBD2 identical over 7 bases. CDR1 is SGHRS, CDR2 YFSETQ, per germline. J was trimmed by 2 bases and V by 3 bases; bases with no gene match: 6. The CDR3 length is 15 residues. The CDR3 reads CASSSTLADTDTQYF. CDR3 DNA sequence: TGCGCCAGCAGCTCGACTCTAGCGGACACAGATACGCAGTATTTT. Full variable domain (remainder filled in from reference TRBV5-1 and TRBJ2-3): KAGVTQTPRYLIKTRGQQVTLSCSPISGHRSVSWYQQTPGQGLQFLFEYFSETQRNKGNFPGRFSGRQFSNSRSEMNVSTLELGDSALYLCASSSTLADTDTQYFGPGTRLTVL.

The rearrangement uses TRBV7-9 and TRBJ2-7, with a tentative D call TRBD1 (6 bases). CDR3 length equals 16 residues. CDR1 SEHNR and CDR2 FQNEAQ come from the germline V gene (reference sequence). V gave up 1 base and J gave up 0 bases, with 13 bases separating them. The CDR3 spells CASSLGQGDISYEQYF. CDR3 DNA sequence: TGTGCCAGCAGCTTAGGTCAAGGGGACATCTCCTACGAGCAGTACTTC.

This rearrangement joins TRBV18 to TRBJ1-2, with a weak D call TRBD1 (6 bases). Trimming shortened V by 3 bases and J by 4 bases, and 12 bases separated the two germline ends. Germline CDR1 and CDR2: KGHSH and LQKENI. The CDR3 runs to 14 residues. In DNA form, the CDR3 reads TGTGCCAGCTCACCCAACACAGGGCCCTATGGCTACACCTTC. Its translation: CASSPNTGPYGYTF.

The chain links TRBV19 to TRBJ2-7; 8 bases match TRBD2. The germline V gene has CDR1 LNHDA and CDR2 SQIVND (reference sequence). CDR3 length: 15 amino acids. Unmatched junction bases numbered 12, after V lost 5 bases and J lost 6 bases. The CDR3: CASSDGGAPRREQYF. DNA for the CDR3: TGTGCCAGTAGTGACGGGGGGGCACCTCGGCGCGAGCAGTACTTC.

The chain employs TRBV6-1 and TRBJ2-1; 13 positions match TRBD2. Germline V CDR1 and CDR2: MNHNS, SASEGT. With 0 bases clipped from V and 7 bases from J, the junction kept 6 bases outside the gene matches. The CDR3 has 17 residues. CDR3 sequence: CASSEALLAGGKNEQFF. CDR3 bases: TGTGCCAGCAGTGAAGCCCTACTAGCGGGAGGGAAGAATGAGCAGTTCTTC.

The chain is built from TRBV5-1 and TRBJ1-4, with D possibly matching TRBD1 (5 bases). The CDR3 has 16 amino acids. Germline V gene data show CDR1 as SGHRS and CDR2 as YFSETQ. Trimming took 1 base from V and 0 from J, leaving 10 bases between them. CDR3 amino acids: CASSLSGRTTNEKLFF. CDR3 bases: TGCGCCAGCAGCTTGTCAGGGCGGACAACTAATGAAAAACTGTTTTTT.

This chain uses TRBV4-2 with TRBJ2-3; D is unresolved. Trimming left V 0 bases short and J 7 bases short, with 5 bases between. The CDR3 extends over 12 amino acids. Germline V gives CDR1 LGHNA, CDR2 YNFKEQ. The CDR3: CASSQDRNTQYF. Written as DNA, the CDR3 is TGTGCCAGCAGCCAAGACAGAAATACGCAGTATTTT.

The chain couples TRBV5-4 to TRBJ1-6, with D possibly matching TRBD1 (6 bases). Germline CDR1 reads SGHNT; CDR2 reads YYREEE (reference sequence). The ends were cut back, 0 bases at V and 6 bases at J, with 7 bases in the middle. The CDR3 extends over 14 amino acids. CDR3 coding DNA: TGTGCCAGCAGCTTGGACAGGGCTAATTCACCCCTCCACTTT. Encoded protein: CASSLDRANSPLHF.

V and J are TRBV12-3 or TRBV12-4 and TRBJ1-1; D call uncertain. Trimming stripped 1 base from V and 10 bases from J, with 13 bases between. The CDR3 is 13 residues long. CDR3 protein: CASSLVGGMGAFF. The CDR3 coding sequence is TGTGCCAGCAGTTTAGTAGGCGGGATGGGAGCTTTCTTT.

This sequence joins TRBV6-5 and TRBJ1-1; D is ambiguous. The CDR3 is 13 residues long. Germline CDR1 MNHEY, CDR2 SVGAGI. V lost 2 bases to trimming and J lost 1 base, with 5 bases between them. The DNA for the CDR3 is TGTGCCAGCAGTTACACTGGGAACACTGAAGCTTTCTTT. This encodes CASSYTGNTEAFF.

In nucleotides, the CDR3 is TGTGCCAGCAACCCCAGTCGTGGCAATCAGCCCCAGCATTTT. The encoded protein is CASNPSRGNQPQHF. V usage is TRBV2 and J usage is TRBJ1-5; no reliable D call. CDR1 SNHLY and CDR2 FYNNEI come from the germline V gene. V shed 7 bases and J shed 2 bases, with 12 bases lying between them. This CDR3 contains 14 residues.

The count of this clone is one. This rearrangement joins TRBV5-6 to TRBJ2-1; weak D call: TRBD2 (6 bases). The CDR3 sequence is 16 residues long. V lost 4 bases, J lost 7 bases, and 21 bases lay in between. Germline V gives CDR1 SGHDT, CDR2 YYEEEE. The CDR3 bases are TGTGCCAGCAGCCCCCTCGGGACTCCTAAGGGTAATGAGCAGTTCTTC. Encoded protein: CASSPLGTPKGNEQFF. The variable domain in full, completed from reference TRBV5-6 and TRBJ2-1, reads DAGVTQSPTHLIKTRGQQVTLRCSPKSGHDTVSWYQQALGQGPQFIFQYYEEEERQRGNFPDRFSGHQFPNYSSELNVNALLLGDSALYLCASSPLGTPKGNEQFFGPGTRLTVL.

The chain combines TRBV4-1 with TRBJ2-1, with 8 bases lining up with TRBD2. Germline trimming cut 3 bases from V and 16 bases from J; bases unmatched to any gene: 11. From germline, CDR1 is MGHRA and CDR2 YSYEKL. The CDR3 consists of 13 residues. The CDR3 is CASSQETSAILFF. CDR3 nucleotide sequence: TGCGCCAGCAGCCAGGAGACTAGCGCTATCCTTTTCTTC.

The chain has TRBV11-2 and TRBJ2-7, with D perhaps TRBD1 (5 bases). The germline gives CDR1 SGHAT, CDR2 FQNNGV. V lost 3 bases to trimming and J lost 1 base, with 13 bases between them. The CDR3 loop spans 15 amino acids. As DNA, the CDR3 is TGTGCCAGCAGCTTCGAAGGGGCCATTTCCTACGAGCAGTACTTC. It codes for CASSFEGAISYEQYF.